These 10 T cell receptor beta chains originate from one sample sequenced in a study of T cell repertoires in cytomegalovirus infection. TCRdb recomputed calls from the reads with MiXCR, one row per CDR3 protein. The sample has approximately 630,000 distinct CDR3 sequences, roughly 26% seen once. Material for sequencing was CD8+ T cells from PBMCs. Every receptor here comes from a human donor in good health (CMV status not recorded). Some clones in this sample may be carry-over from other donors' samples.

This chain connects TRBV12-5 to TRBJ2-1, with D possibly called TRBD1 or TRBD2 (5 bases each). In germline, CDR1 is LGHNT, CDR2 FRNRAP. The CDR3 extends over 17 amino acids. Trimming removed 0 bases at V and 8 bases at J, with 20 bases between. This CDR3 reads CASGLVRRVFERDEQFF. In nucleotides, the CDR3 is TGTGCTAGTGGTTTGGTACGCAGGGTATTCGAGAGGGATGAGCAGTTCTTC.

V and J are TRBV2 and TRBJ2-1; 7 nucleotides line up with TRBD2. Germline V CDR1 and CDR2: SNHLY, FYNNEI. CDR3 length equals 13 residues. The ends lost 7 bases at V and 5 bases at J; junction bases unmatched: 5. Written as DNA, the CDR3 is TGTGCCAGCATAAGCGGGGCCAACAATGAGCAGTTCTTC. Translation gives CASISGANNEQFF.

This rearrangement joins TRBV24-1 to TRBJ2-1; D not resolved. CDR1 is KGHDR and CDR2 is SFDVKD in the germline V gene. Trimming stripped 4 bases from V and 2 bases from J, with 5 bases between. This CDR3 has 13 residues. DNA of the CDR3: TGTGCCACCAGTGACCAAACCTACAATGAGCAGTTCTTC. This encodes CATSDQTYNEQFF.

This clonotype was observed many times. The chain employs TRBV28 and TRBJ2-3; 7 bases match TRBD2. From germline, CDR1 is MDHEN and CDR2 SYDVKM. This CDR3 is 13 amino acids long. The J segment lost 1 base and the V segment lost 7 bases, leaving 2 bases of the junction unmatched. CDR3 in DNA: TGTGCCAGCACGACTAGCCGCACAGATACGCAGTATTTT. Amino acids: CASTTSRTDTQYF.

This chain uses TRBV28 with TRBJ1-2, with 8 nucleotides matching TRBD1. V lost 6 bases to trimming and J lost 3 bases; unmatched junction nucleotides: 6. The CDR3 covers 14 residues. Germline CDR1 is MDHEN and CDR2 is SYDVKM. The CDR3 here is CASSPRGLDYGYTF. In nucleotides, the CDR3 is TGTGCCAGCAGCCCCAGGGGGCTCGACTATGGCTACACCTTC.

This clonotype was observed at least ten times. V gene TRBV28 combines with J gene TRBJ2-1; D may be TRBD1 (6 bases). V lost 10 bases to trimming and J lost 0 bases, with 22 bases between them. Germline CDR1 MDHEN, CDR2 SYDVKM. The CDR3 has 17 residues. The CDR3 region is CAIRGGGQSSSYNEQFF. The CDR3 region has the DNA TGTGCCATCAGAGGGGGTGGACAGTCCAGCTCCTACAATGAGCAGTTCTTC.

The chain couples TRBV29-1 to TRBJ2-1; D remains ambiguous. Trimming cost V 2 bases and J 4 bases, with 9 bases left between them. Germline CDR1 and CDR2: SQVTM and ANQGSEA. This CDR3 contains 13 residues. CDR3 amino acids: CSVEPPEYNEQFF. For the CDR3, the DNA is TGCAGCGTTGAACCACCGGAATACAATGAGCAGTTCTTC.

The gene calls are TRBV20-1 and TRBJ2-7; possibly TRBD2 for D (6 bases). The ends were cut back, 3 bases at V and 4 bases at J, with 13 bases in the middle. CDR1 is DFQATT and CDR2 is SNEGSKA in the germline V gene (reference sequence). CDR3 length: 13 amino acids. CDR3 protein: CSARVWGGYEQYV. The CDR3 region has the DNA TGCAGTGCTAGGGTGTGGGGAGGTTACGAGCAGTACGTC.

The chain is built from TRBV7-9 and TRBJ2-4; D possibly uses TRBD1 or TRBD2 (6 bases each). Germline V lookup: CDR1 SEHNR, CDR2 FQNEAQ (reference sequence). V lost 5 bases, J lost 2 bases, and 16 bases lay in between. CDR3 length: 16 residues. The CDR3 sequence is CASSPPGGMTKNIQYF. CDR3 DNA sequence: TGTGCCAGCAGCCCTCCCGGGGGCATGACCAAAAACATTCAGTACTTC.

This clonotype was recorded many times. This CDR3 is CASSTDGAYEQYF. The CDR3 DNA follows: TGTGCCAGCAGCACCGACGGAGCCTACGAGCAGTACTTC. This chain connects TRBV7-9 to TRBJ2-7, with unresolved D. Germline values: CDR1 SEHNR, CDR2 FQNEAQ (reference sequence). The CDR3 has 13 amino acids. Trimming removed 5 bases from V and 2 bases from J, with 10 bases in between.